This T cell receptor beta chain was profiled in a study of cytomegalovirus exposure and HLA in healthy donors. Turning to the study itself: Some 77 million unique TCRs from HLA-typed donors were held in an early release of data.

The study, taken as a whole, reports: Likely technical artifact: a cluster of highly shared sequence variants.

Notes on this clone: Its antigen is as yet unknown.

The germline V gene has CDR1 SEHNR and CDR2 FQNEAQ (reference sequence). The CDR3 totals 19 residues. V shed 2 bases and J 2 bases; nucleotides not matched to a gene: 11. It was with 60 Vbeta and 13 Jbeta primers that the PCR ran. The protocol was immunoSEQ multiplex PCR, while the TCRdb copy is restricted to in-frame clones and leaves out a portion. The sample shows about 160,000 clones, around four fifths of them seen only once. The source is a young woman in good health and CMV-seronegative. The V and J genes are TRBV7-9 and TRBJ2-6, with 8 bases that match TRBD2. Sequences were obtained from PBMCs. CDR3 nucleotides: TGTGCCAGCAGCTTACGAGGTAGCGGGGACCCTACTGGGGCCAACGTCCTGACTTTC. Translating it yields CASSLRGSGDPTGANVLTF. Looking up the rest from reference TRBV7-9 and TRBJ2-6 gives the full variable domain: DTGVSQNPRHKITKRGQNVTFRCDPISEHNRLYWYRQTLGQGPEFLTYFQNEAQLEKSRLLSDRFSAERPKGSFSTLEIQRTEQGDSAMYLCASSLRGSGDPTGANVLTFGAGSRLTVL.